The clone carrying this T cell receptor (beta chain) was counted at least ten times. This beta chain is a stray read from a library made for alpha chains; its abundance is not meaningful. Individual TCR cDNA molecules each bore their own unique molecular identifier. In TCRdb, the 5' RACE reads were re-called with MiXCR into one record per CDR3 protein. The sample lists around 11,000 distinct CDR3 sequences; about 6.3% were seen once. This sample was included in a study of spatial heterogeneity in lung cancer. CDR3 size: 14 residues. The V end was cut by 7 bases, the J end by 9 bases, with 16 bases between. Germline V gives CDR1 MNHEY, CDR2 SMNVEV (reference sequence). Specified time point: sample taken at primary tumor resection. TCRs were sequenced from unsorted whole RNA of tumor, nontumor lung or PBMC. Samples came from around 70 TRACERx patients with untreated early-stage lung cancer.

Source: PBMCs, taken at surgery. This chain uses TRBV27 with TRBJ1-6, with D maybe TRBD1 (6 bases). This TCR was sampled from a male donor with early-stage non-small cell lung cancer. This CDR3 is CASKTTGPTSPLHF. The DNA for the CDR3 is TGTGCCAGCAAGACCACAGGGCCGACTTCACCCCTCCACTTT.